The 27 T cell receptor beta chains presented below share a single source sample, sequenced in a study of Graves' ophthalmopathy and Graves' hyperthyroidism (dated by TCRdb to 2016 to 2018). Sequencing instrument: Illumina HiSeq 2000. TCR beta CDR3 regions were amplified from RNA transcripts for repertoire sequencing. HTBI primers and the Qiagen OneStep RT-PCR kit were used in a first-round RT-PCR, which was followed by a second-round multiplex PCR, size selection and purification. TCRdb itself trimmed the public reads at Q25 with fastp, ran MiXCR and retained productive beta chains. Every distinct CDR3 protein forms one entry, paired with its most common genes and DNA. The sample records about 660,000 distinct CDR3 sequences, just over 40% of which are singletons. Of the sample, around 3% falls within the top ten clones. Specimen: peripheral blood. The source of these receptors is an adult man with Graves' ophthalmopathy.

This sequence joins TRBV3-1 and TRBJ1-3; a possible D gene is TRBD1 (5 bases). V gave up 6 bases and J gave up 1 base, with 7 bases separating them. CDR1 and CDR2 (germline): LGHDT, YNNKEL (reference sequence). The CDR3 sequence is 13 residues long. The CDR3 loop is CASRRQSGNTIYF. CDR3 nucleotide sequence: TGTGCCAGCAGGCGACAGTCTGGAAACACCATATATTTT. Combining the CDR3 with reference TRBV3-1 and TRBJ1-3 gives the whole variable domain DTAVSQTPKYLVTQMGNDKSIKCEQNLGHDTMYWYKQDSKKFLKIMFSYNNKELIINETVPNRFSPKSPDKAHLNLHINSLELGDSAVYFCASRRQSGNTIYFGEGSWLTVV.

This clonotype was seen more than once but under ten times. The chain recombines TRBV9 with TRBJ2-7; 10 nucleotides match TRBD2. J gave up 7 bases and V 4 bases, and 11 bases lay outside the gene matches. The CDR3 length is 15 residues. CDR1 and CDR2 (germline): SGDLS, YYNGEE. CDR3 in amino acids: CASSLSSSGSEEQYF. CDR3 DNA: TGTGCCAGCAGCCTTAGTTCTAGCGGGAGCGAGGAGCAGTACTTC.

As regards this clonotype: An end of the junction does not agree with germline; a read error may underlie this. The chain is built from TRBV2 and TRBJ1-4, with a possible D match to TRBD1 (5 bases). The CDR3 is 16 amino acids. Germline V gene data show CDR1 as SNHLY and CDR2 as FYNNEI. The CDR3 DNA reads TGTGCCAGCAGTGAGCCCTGGGGCCTCGTTAATAAAAAACTGCTTTTT. Encoded protein: CASSEPWGLVNKKLLF.

In its sample, this clonotype was seen a few times. This rearrangement joins TRBV27 to TRBJ2-2; D is possibly TRBD1 (6 bases). Trimming pared 5 bases from V and 8 bases from J, leaving 12 bases between. This CDR3 has 13 residues. The germline gives CDR1 MNHEY, CDR2 SMNVEV (reference sequence). This chain's CDR3 is CASSPDRKGELFF. CDR3 in DNA: TGTGCCAGCAGTCCAGACAGGAAAGGGGAGCTGTTTTTT.

The chain is built from TRBV7-9 and TRBJ1-6, with 8 positions matching TRBD1. CDR1 and CDR2 from the germline V gene are SEHNR and FQNEAQ (reference sequence). The J segment lost 8 bases and the V segment lost 0 bases, leaving 3 bases of the junction unmatched. The CDR3 has 15 amino acids. The CDR3 region is CASSLAQGADSPLHF. The CDR3 DNA reads as TGTGCCAGCAGCTTAGCGCAGGGGGCTGATTCACCCCTCCACTTT.

V is TRBV7-2 and J is TRBJ2-5; a weak D match, TRBD1 (6 bases). This CDR3 is built from 15 residues. V lost 4 bases to trimming and J lost 8 bases, with 20 bases between them. Germline V gene data show CDR1 as SGHTA and CDR2 as FQGNSA. The CDR3 region has the DNA TGTGCCAGCAGCTCACAGGGATTGGTAGGCTACACCCAGTACTTC. Protein sequence: CASSSQGLVGYTQYF.

This clonotype was seen repeatedly, ten times or more. The chain couples TRBV20-1 to TRBJ1-2; 10 bases fit TRBD1. Germline lookup yields CDR1 DFQATT and CDR2 SNEGSKA (reference sequence). The CDR3 has 13 residues. V was clipped by 4 bases and J by 5 bases; unmatched bases: 4. The CDR3 nucleotides are TGCAGTGCTAACCAGGGACAGGGGTATGGCTACACCTTC. Amino acids: CSANQGQGYGYTF.

The chain is built from TRBV7-3 and TRBJ2-3; no reliable D call. CDR1 SGHTA and CDR2 FQGTGA come from the germline V gene. This CDR3 has 16 amino acids. V lost 5 bases and J 5 bases, leaving 20 bases between the germline ends. CDR3 loop: CASSPAGGVRVDTQYF. The CDR3 nucleotides read TGTGCCAGCAGCCCCGCTGGTGGGGTAAGGGTAGATACGCAGTATTTT.

This clonotype occurred many times. This chain joins TRBV6-5 and TRBJ1-2; tentatively, D is TRBD1 (6 bases). Germline V gives CDR1 MNHEY, CDR2 SVGAGI. The CDR3 length is 13 residues. V gave up 11 bases and J gave up 10 bases, with 23 bases separating them. CDR3 in amino acids: CAGRRGHTMDYTF. In DNA, the CDR3 is TGTGCCGGCCGCCGGGGACACACGATGGACTACACCTTC.

CDR3 protein: CSLGQAFSGANVLTF. CDR3 sequence (DNA): TGCAGCTTAGGCCAGGCCTTCTCTGGGGCCAACGTCCTGACTTTC. The chain uses TRBV29-1 and TRBJ2-6, with D hard to call. This CDR3 spans 15 amino acids. Germline V CDR1 and CDR2: SQVTM, ANQGSEA. Between the trimmed V and J ends, which lost 8 bases and 0 bases, there was a span of 14 bases.

The chain is built from TRBV13 and TRBJ1-2; D gene uncertain. Germline V CDR1 and CDR2: PRHDT, FYEKMQ (reference sequence). The CDR3 consists of 13 residues. Trimming left V 4 bases short and J 7 bases short, with 13 bases between. In nucleotides, the CDR3 is TGTGCCAGCAGCTCAGGCGGGGTTTCTGGCTACACCTTC. As protein: CASSSGGVSGYTF.

The chain recombines TRBV15 with TRBJ2-3, with D unclear. Germline CDR1 and CDR2: LNHNV and YYDKDF (reference sequence). V lost 5 bases, J lost 9 bases, and 24 bases lay in between. There are 16 residues in the CDR3. CDR3 bases: TGTGCCACCAGCCGAAAAAATTCCCTGCTCTGGGAAACGCAGTATTTT. Protein product: CATSRKNSLLWETQYF.

The CDR3 sequence is CASREDRDSYTF. CDR3 nucleotide sequence: TGTGCCAGCAGGGAGGACAGAGATAGCTACACCTTC. This chain uses TRBV25-1 with TRBJ1-2, with D possibly being TRBD1 (6 bases). This CDR3 comprises 12 residues. The V end lost 6 bases, the J end lost 9 bases, and 14 bases lay between the germline ends. Germline CDR1 reads MGHDK; CDR2 reads SYGVNS.

This clonotype was seen a handful of times. A read error may explain this, as a much larger clone is one base away. The V and J genes are TRBV2 and TRBJ2-7; the match to TRBD2 covers 7 bases. The CDR3 is 14 residues long. Germline V lookup: CDR1 SNHLY, CDR2 FYNNEI. The CDR3 sequence is CARSEAVGLADKYF. The CDR3 nucleotides are TGTGCCCGCAGTGAAGCGGTTGGTCTAGCGGATAAGTACTTC.

The gene calls are TRBV29-1 and TRBJ2-5; weak D call: TRBD2 (5 bases). Germline V gene sequence: CDR1 SQVTM, CDR2 ANQGSEA. V lost 4 bases and J 5 bases, leaving 14 bases between the germline ends. This CDR3 comprises 13 residues. The CDR3: CSVGRETGETQYF. The CDR3 DNA sequence: TGCAGCGTTGGAAGGGAGACCGGGGAGACCCAGTACTTC.

Worth noting for this clonotype: With a much larger clone just one base away, this may be a read error. V usage is TRBV5-1 and J usage is TRBJ2-5; 9 bases map to TRBD2. The CDR3 sequence is 15 residues long. Germline CDR1 reads SGHRS; CDR2 reads YFSETQ. V gave up 7 bases and J gave up 1 base; unmatched junction bases: 8. CDR3 sequence reads: CASGPSGRLQETQYF. The CDR3 nucleotides are TGCGCCAGCGGCCCCAGCGGGAGGCTCCAAGAGACCCAGTACTTC.

In this sample, this clonotype turned up a few times. The V gene is TRBV19, the J gene TRBJ2-7; 9 bases align to TRBD1. The V gene end was trimmed by 9 bases and the J gene end by 5 bases; junction bases not matched to a gene: 11. Germline-derived CDR1 and CDR2 are LNHDA and SQIVND (reference sequence). CDR3 length equals 14 residues. The CDR3 DNA is TGTGCCAGCCGTCCGGGACAGGGACATCACGAGCAGTACTTC. Protein: CASRPGQGHHEQYF.

This clonotype turned up a few times. The chain recombines TRBV5-1 with TRBJ2-2, with 9 bases fitting TRBD1. Germline V gives CDR1 SGHRS, CDR2 YFSETQ. The CDR3 has 15 residues. Trimming removed 2 bases from V and 4 bases from J; junction bases left unmatched: 3. The CDR3 nucleotides read TGCGCCAGCAGCTTCCGGGACAGGGTCACCGGGGAGCTGTTTTTT. This gives the protein CASSFRDRVTGELFF.

This chain's CDR3 is CASSRGTIFTGELFF. CDR3 nucleotide sequence: TGTGCCAGCAGCCGCGGGACTATTTTTACCGGGGAGCTGTTTTTT. V is TRBV7-9 and J is TRBJ2-2; 7 positions match TRBD2. Germline V gene data show CDR1 as SEHNR and CDR2 as FQNEAQ (reference sequence). The V gene end was trimmed by 5 bases and the J gene end by 5 bases; junction bases not matched to a gene: 8. The CDR3 runs 15 residues. Looking up the rest from reference TRBV7-9 and TRBJ2-2 gives the full variable domain: DTGVSQNPRHKITKRGQNVTFRCDPISEHNRLYWYRQTLGQGPEFLTYFQNEAQLEKSRLLSDRFSAERPKGSFSTLEIQRTEQGDSAMYLCASSRGTIFTGELFFGEGSRLTVL.

This clonotype was seen once. V usage is TRBV29-1 and J usage is TRBJ2-5; TRBD2 matches at 8 bases. The V gene end was trimmed by 4 bases and the J gene end by 2 bases; junction bases not matched to a gene: 6. Germline V gene data show CDR1 as SQVTM and CDR2 as ANQGSEA. The CDR3 runs to 14 residues. CDR3 in amino acids: CSVGGTGGQETQYF. CDR3 in DNA: TGCAGCGTTGGGGGAACGGGAGGGCAAGAGACCCAGTACTTC.

The chain has TRBV4-1 and TRBJ2-6; the D gene is possibly TRBD2 (6 bases). Germline CDR1 and CDR2: MGHRA and YSYEKL. This CDR3 has 18 residues. The ends were cut back, 1 base at V and 0 bases at J, with 13 bases in the middle. CDR3 residues: CASSQGGGGPSGANVLTF. The CDR3 DNA reads TGCGCCAGCAGCCAAGGGGGAGGTGGGCCCTCTGGGGCCAACGTCCTGACTTTC.

J is TRBJ1-2 and V is TRBV5-4; 8 nucleotides line up with TRBD1. V was clipped by 4 bases and J by 5 bases; unmatched bases: 10. Germline V gene sequence: CDR1 SGHNT, CDR2 YYREEE (reference sequence). This CDR3 region has 15 residues. The CDR3 region has the DNA TGTGCCAGCAGCGTTGCACCAGGGGGCAAGTATGGCTACACCTTC. Protein sequence: CASSVAPGGKYGYTF. Combining the CDR3 with reference TRBV5-4 and TRBJ1-2 gives the whole variable domain ETGVTQSPTHLIKTRGQQVTLRCSSQSGHNTVSWYQQALGQGPQFIFQYYREEENGRGNFPPRFSGLQFPNYSSELNVNALELDDSALYLCASSVAPGGKYGYTFGSGTRLTVV.

This chain connects TRBV4-1 to TRBJ1-1; 8 nucleotides match TRBD1. Looked up from germline, CDR1 is MGHRA and CDR2 is YSYEKL. V lost 3 bases to trimming and J lost 5 bases; unmatched junction nucleotides: 11. CDR3 length: 16 amino acids. The CDR3 DNA reads TGCGCCAGCAGCCAGGAGGGGCAGGGGGCTAAGACTGAAGCTTTCTTT. It yields the protein CASSQEGQGAKTEAFF.

J is TRBJ1-1 and V is TRBV6-5, with a possible D match to TRBD1 (6 bases). The germline CDR1 and CDR2 sequences are MNHEY and SVGAGI. The V end lost 6 bases, the J end lost 2 bases, and 19 bases lay between the germline ends. This CDR3 region has 16 residues. The CDR3 DNA follows: TGTGCCAGCAGAACGGGGGCGTTGCAGGGAAACACTGAAGCTTTCTTT. Translated: CASRTGALQGNTEAFF.

This clonotype was counted between two and nine times. The chain uses TRBV27 and TRBJ2-7, with 8 bases fitting TRBD2. This CDR3 is 14 amino acids long. J gave up 2 bases and V 6 bases, and 6 bases lay outside the gene matches. CDR1 is MNHEY, CDR2 SMNVEV, per germline (reference sequence). This CDR3 is CASSNSGAAYEQYF. For the CDR3, the DNA is TGTGCCAGCAGCAATAGCGGGGCCGCCTACGAGCAGTACTTC.

The chain joins TRBV5-1 to TRBJ2-6; D remains unclear. V shed 5 bases and J shed 2 bases, with 8 bases lying between them. Germline V gene sequence: CDR1 SGHRS, CDR2 YFSETQ. The CDR3 contains 14 residues. In DNA, the CDR3 is TGCGCCAGCAGGGAACAACCTGGGGCCAACGTCCTGACTTTC. This codes for CASREQPGANVLTF. The full variable domain, rest sourced from reference TRBV5-1 and TRBJ2-6, is KAGVTQTPRYLIKTRGQQVTLSCSPISGHRSVSWYQQTPGQGLQFLFEYFSETQRNKGNFPGRFSGRQFSNSRSEMNVSTLELGDSALYLCASREQPGANVLTFGAGSRLTVL.

In its sample, this clonotype was seen a few times. The chain couples TRBV6-5 to TRBJ1-1; D remains unclear. Looked up from germline, CDR1 is MNHEY and CDR2 is SVGAGI. With 2 bases removed from V and 7 bases from J, the gap between germline ends came to 11 bases. This CDR3 is built from 13 residues. The CDR3 spells CASSYREGFEAFF. The CDR3 region has the DNA TGTGCCAGCAGTTACAGGGAGGGTTTTGAAGCTTTCTTT.